The sequence of this T cell receptor (beta chain) was determined in a study of OX40 agonist ivuxolimab in advanced cancers. The method was immunoSEQ multiplex PCR; TCRdb's version includes in-frame clones alone and lacks a portion of them. The profile covers 40,000 to 45,000 clones, with roughly 88% appearing a single time and less than 15% taken by the ten largest. Germline V gives CDR1 SEHNR, CDR2 FQNEAQ (reference sequence). The CDR3 is 18 residues long. V was clipped by 5 bases and J by 0 bases; unmatched bases: 9. Study results and caveats: In general, CD8+ T cells held more expanded clones than CD4+ did, on average. Clonal expansion from baseline to week 6 occurred in both CD4+ and CD8+ T cells.

Patients with a history of autoimmune disease or on systemic immunosuppression were excluded. Comment on this clone: As yet, its antigen is unknown.

The source was CD4+ or CD8+ T cells sorted from blood, collected in a trial of the OX40 agonist ivuxolimab. V gene TRBV7-9 combines with J gene TRBJ2-3; 12 bases match TRBD2. The origin of this receptor is an adult with an advanced solid tumor such as melanoma, head and neck, liver or kidney cancer. CDR3 sequence: CASSGSSGRARSTDTQYF. The CDR3 DNA follows: TGTGCCAGCAGCGGATCTAGCGGGAGGGCCCGAAGCACAGATACGCAGTATTTT.